The clone carrying this TCR beta chain was found a few times. Its target is unknown. PCR employed 60 Vbeta and 13 Jbeta primers. Per the authors' pipeline: Roughly 10 million shared chains were among approximately 80 million unique TCR beta chains counted in a later analysis. Here immunoSEQ multiplex PCR was the method, and the copy in TCRdb shows in-frame clones only, minus some. V, J and clone size were drawn from that table, and D and trimming were deduced from the DNA. The sample has 150,000 or so clones; 70% to 80% are singletons. This sample is drawn from a study of cytomegalovirus exposure and HLA in healthy donors. General study findings and limits: Later analysis suggested links between common viral pathogens and several top significant clusters. In a later analysis, the majority of CMV-associated beta chains seemingly showed HLA restriction.

This CDR3 has 14 amino acids. The trim removed 1 base at V and 7 bases at J, leaving 5 bases unmatched. Germline V gene lookup returns CDR1 MNHEY and CDR2 SVGAGI. Unrecorded immune exposure was likely among donors, who were nominally healthy when sampled. The chain uses TRBV6-5 and TRBJ2-7; the match to TRBD1 covers 9 bases. The sequencing sample was made of PBMCs. This TCR was sampled from a man aged 25-45 years in good health and CMV-seronegative. CDR3 sequence reads: CASSYLDRGGEQYF. The CDR3 DNA sequence: TGTGCCAGCAGTTACTTGGACAGGGGAGGGGAGCAGTACTTC.